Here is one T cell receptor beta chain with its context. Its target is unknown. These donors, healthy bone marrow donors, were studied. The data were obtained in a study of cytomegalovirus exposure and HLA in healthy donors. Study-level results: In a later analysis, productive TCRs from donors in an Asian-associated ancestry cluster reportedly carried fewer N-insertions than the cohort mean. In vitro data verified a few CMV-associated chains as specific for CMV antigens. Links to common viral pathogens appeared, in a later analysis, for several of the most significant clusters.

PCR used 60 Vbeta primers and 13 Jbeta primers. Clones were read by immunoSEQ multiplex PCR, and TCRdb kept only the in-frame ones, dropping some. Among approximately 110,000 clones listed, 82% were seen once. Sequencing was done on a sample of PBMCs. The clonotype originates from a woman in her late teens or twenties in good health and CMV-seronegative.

The DNA for the CDR3 is TGTGCCAGCAGCACAGGGACAGGGGGCCTTGAAGCTTTCTTT. Translating it yields CASSTGTGGLEAFF. The V gene is TRBV7-2, the J gene TRBJ1-1; 12 bases agree with TRBD1. The CDR3 has 14 amino acids. Germline CDR1 SGHTA, CDR2 FQGNSA. V was pared by 5 bases and J by 7 bases, with 5 bases of the junction left unmatched.